These 25 T cell receptor beta chains originate from one sample sequenced in a study of technical replicates of blood from several donors. TCRdb's table, derived via immunoSEQ multiplex PCR, lists solely in-frame clones and lacks some. In the table there are 85,000 or so clones, approximately 95% of which are singletons. Sequenced sample: T cells isolated from PBMCs. These receptors originate from a human donor in good health.

The rearrangement joins TRBV5-4 to TRBJ2-1; D possibly corresponds to TRBD2 (5 bases). The CDR3 covers 15 residues. Germline-derived CDR1 and CDR2 are SGHNT and YYREEE (reference sequence). V lost 3 bases and J lost 0, with 10 bases in between. The CDR3, as DNA: TGTGCCAGCAGCTCTGCGGGCCCCTCCTACAATGAGCAGTTCTTC. Translation gives CASSSAGPSYNEQFF.

The chain carries TRBV6-1 and TRBJ2-1, with TRBD2 as a possible D gene (6 bases). This CDR3 spans 15 amino acids. V was pared by 6 bases and J by 2 bases, with 14 bases between. CDR1 and CDR2 from the germline V gene are MNHNS and SASEGT. The CDR3 coding sequence is TGTGCCAGCAGCGCCGGAGGGGCCCCCTACAATGAGCAGTTCTTC. This codes for CASSAGGAPYNEQFF.

The chain couples TRBV5-1 to TRBJ2-2; 14 nucleotides agree with TRBD2. The germline CDR1 and CDR2 sequences are SGHRS and YFSETQ. The V and J ends lost 1 base and 8 bases, in that order; junction bases with no gene match: 13. The CDR3 consists of 19 residues. The CDR3 protein is CASSLRGTSGRGGSGELFF. CDR3 nucleotide sequence: TGCGCCAGCAGCTTGCGAGGGACTAGCGGGAGAGGAGGATCAGGGGAGCTGTTTTTT.

The rearrangement joins TRBV28 to TRBJ1-4; D unclear. Germline CDR1 reads MDHEN; CDR2 reads SYDVKM. The CDR3 totals 16 residues. The V end was cut by 5 bases, the J end by 8 bases, with 21 bases between. CDR3 sequence: CASSPRGPREIEKLFF. The CDR3 DNA reads TGTGCCAGCAGTCCCCGAGGACCTAGGGAGATCGAAAAACTGTTTTTT.

This chain joins TRBV6-6 and TRBJ1-1, with D maybe TRBD1 (6 bases). CDR1 MNHNY and CDR2 SVGAGI come from the germline V gene (reference sequence). This CDR3 region has 14 residues. Trimming removed 4 bases at V and 1 base at J, with 10 bases between. CDR3 protein: CASSFQTGNTEAFF. The CDR3 nucleotides are TGTGCCAGCAGTTTCCAGACAGGGAACACTGAAGCTTTCTTT.

The chain links TRBV28 to TRBJ1-5, with unresolved D. The CDR3 extends over 15 amino acids. Germline-derived CDR1 and CDR2 are MDHEN and SYDVKM. V was shortened by 2 bases and J by 0 bases, with 8 bases between the two germline ends. The CDR3 sequence is CASSLLSYSNQPQHF. The CDR3, as DNA: TGTGCCAGCAGTTTACTTAGTTATAGCAATCAGCCCCAGCATTTT. Looking up the rest from reference TRBV28 and TRBJ1-5 gives the full variable domain: DVKVTQSSRYLVKRTGEKVFLECVQDMDHENMFWYRQDPGLGLRLIYFSYDVKMKEKGDIPEGYSVSREKKERFSLILESASTNQTSMYLCASSLLSYSNQPQHFGDGTRLSIL.

V gene TRBV12-5 combines with J gene TRBJ1-2; D may be TRBD1 (6 bases). V was pared by 5 bases and J by 4 bases, with 17 bases between. This CDR3 is built from 15 residues. Germline assignment: CDR1 LGHNT and CDR2 FRNRAP. CDR3 DNA: TGTGCTAGTGGTCCGTCCCTAGACAGGCTCTATGGCTACACCTTC. Translated: CASGPSLDRLYGYTF.

The chain carries TRBV12-5 and TRBJ2-7; the match to TRBD1 covers 7 bases. V lost 10 bases, J lost 1 base, and 4 bases stayed unmatched. The CDR3 consists of 12 residues. Germline assignment: CDR1 LGHNT and CDR2 FRNRAP. The CDR3 DNA sequence: TGTGCTACTCGGGACAGTTCCTACGAGCAGTACTTC. This sequence encodes CATRDSSYEQYF.

This sequence joins TRBV27 and TRBJ2-7, with D perhaps matching TRBD2 (6 bases). Germline V CDR1 and CDR2: MNHEY, SMNVEV (reference sequence). Trimming took off 8 bases at V and 4 bases at J, with 21 bases between the two ends. There are 15 residues in the CDR3. The CDR3 spells CASASGGPVGYEQYF. CDR3 nucleotides: TGTGCCAGCGCCTCCGGAGGGCCTGTTGGATACGAGCAGTACTTC.

The chain carries TRBV5-1 and TRBJ2-7; 8 nucleotides line up with TRBD1. The CDR3 covers 14 residues. In germline, CDR1 is SGHRS, CDR2 YFSETQ. J gave up 5 bases and V 4 bases, and 8 bases lay outside the gene matches. The CDR3 sequence is CASSIGQGLHEQYF. In DNA, the CDR3 is TGCGCCAGCAGCATCGGACAGGGTTTACACGAGCAGTACTTC.

J is TRBJ2-1 and V is TRBV14; D is perhaps TRBD2 (5 bases). V was shortened by 6 bases and J by 6 bases, with 12 bases between the two germline ends. The CDR3 contains 13 residues. Germline V gene sequence: CDR1 SGHDN, CDR2 FVKESK. In DNA, the CDR3 is TGTGCCAGCAGGAGGGCCGGAGGCAATGAGCAGTTCTTC. This encodes CASRRAGGNEQFF. The variable domain in full, with the rest retrieved from reference TRBV14 and TRBJ2-1, is EAGVTQFPSHSVIEKGQTVTLRCDPISGHDNLYWYRRVMGKEIKFLLHFVKESKQDESGMPNNRFLAERTGGTYSTLKVQPAELEDSGVYFCASRRAGGNEQFFGPGTRLTVL.

The CDR3 loop is CASRVPGASNYEQYF. CDR3 coding DNA: TGTGCCAGCAGGGTACCGGGAGCTTCTAACTACGAGCAGTACTTC. The rearrangement joins TRBV2 to TRBJ2-7, with D possibly TRBD2 on 6 matching bases. The length of the CDR3 is 15 residues. The V end was cut by 6 bases, the J end by 3 bases, with 18 bases between. Germline V CDR1 and CDR2: SNHLY, FYNNEI. The full variable domain, in which reference TRBV2 and TRBJ2-7 provide the parts outside the CDR3, is EPEVTQTPSHQVTQMGQEVILRCVPISNHLYFYWYRQILGQKVEFLVSFYNNEISEKSEIFDDQFSVERPDGSNFTLKIRSTKLEDSAMYFCASRVPGASNYEQYFGPGTRLTVT.

The V and J genes are TRBV10-3 and TRBJ2-3; TRBD2 agrees at 11 bases. V lost 4 bases, J lost 1 base, and 1 base stayed unmatched. The CDR3 is made up of 15 amino acids. CDR1 ENHRY and CDR2 SYGVKD come from the germline V gene. The CDR3 protein is CAISVGLAGTDTQYF. The CDR3 region has the DNA TGTGCCATCAGTGTGGGACTAGCGGGCACAGATACGCAGTATTTT.

The chain joins TRBV28 to TRBJ2-1, with TRBD2 matching over 11 bases. The V gene's germline CDR1 is MDHEN and CDR2 SYDVKM. CDR3 length equals 20 residues. Trimming took 5 bases from V and 3 from J; bases not matched to a gene: 18. The CDR3 nucleotides are TGTGCCAGCAGTCCAACCCTGGAGACTACTAGCGGGAGACTCTACAATGAGCAGTTCTTC. It translates to CASSPTLETTSGRLYNEQFF.

This clone was seen a single time. This chain connects TRBV4-2 to TRBJ1-2, with D maybe TRBD1 (5 bases). Germline V gene sequence: CDR1 LGHNA, CDR2 YNFKEQ. CDR3 length: 15 residues. V was shortened by 0 bases and J by 8 bases, with 16 bases between the two germline ends. DNA for the CDR3: TGTGCCAGCAGCCAAGAAGGAGACAGCGTGGAAGGCTACACCTTC. Protein: CASSQEGDSVEGYTF.

V gene TRBV7-4 combines with J gene TRBJ2-7, with TRBD1 as a possible D gene (5 bases). CDR3 length: 16 amino acids. The germline V gene encodes CDR1 SGHVT and CDR2 SQSDAQ. V dropped 7 bases and J dropped 5 bases, with 24 bases sitting between them. The CDR3 region is CASTDPPTDLYHEQYF. The DNA for the CDR3 is TGTGCCAGCACCGATCCCCCGACAGACTTGTACCACGAGCAGTACTTC.

The V call is TRBV12-5, the J call TRBJ1-2; D not certain. Germline values: CDR1 LGHNT, CDR2 FRNRAP. V was shortened by 0 bases and J by 1 base, with 9 bases between the two germline ends. The CDR3 contains 15 residues. The CDR3, as DNA: TGTGCTAGTGGTTTGGTCTTGACTGGTAACTATGGCTACACCTTC. This translates into CASGLVLTGNYGYTF.

The chain links TRBV5-1 to TRBJ1-5; TRBD1 matches at 9 bases. Germline lookup yields CDR1 SGHRS and CDR2 YFSETQ. The CDR3 sequence is 15 residues long. Trimming took 4 bases from V and 1 from J; bases not matched to a gene: 3. For the CDR3, the DNA is TGCGCCAGCAGCGACGGGACAGGGAGCAATCAGCCCCAGCATTTT. Amino acids: CASSDGTGSNQPQHF.

The chain couples TRBV25-1 to TRBJ1-4; maybe TRBD1 (6 bases). Looked up from germline, CDR1 is MGHDK and CDR2 is SYGVNS. The CDR3 covers 18 residues. Trimming left V 1 base short and J 8 bases short, with 23 bases between. The CDR3 nucleotides read TGTGCCAGCAGTGAATCTGGCTTTGCTCGGGGGGCGCGGGAAAAACTGTTTTTT. Translating gives CASSESGFARGAREKLFF.

The rearrangement joins TRBV6-5 to TRBJ2-5; 10 bases line up with TRBD2. This CDR3 has 14 amino acids. Germline V gene data show CDR1 as MNHEY and CDR2 as SVGAGI. Trimming took 7 bases from V and 7 from J; bases not matched to a gene: 9. CDR3 DNA sequence: TGTGCCAGCACCGACTGGGAGCGGGGGGGGACCCAGTACTTC. Translating gives CASTDWERGGTQYF.

The chain links TRBV30 to TRBJ1-6; a weak D match, TRBD1 (6 bases). The germline CDR1 and CDR2 sequences are GTSNPN and SVGIG (reference sequence). The CDR3 is 17 amino acids. V lost 2 bases, J lost 18 bases, and 32 bases lay in between. In DNA, the CDR3 is TGTGCCTGGAGTACCACCCGGACAGCGCAGGACCGTCCTACTACCCACTTT. Translation gives CAWSTTRTAQDRPTTHF.

The genes are TRBV15 and TRBJ1-1, with D hard to call. Germline CDR1 LNHNV, CDR2 YYDKDF (reference sequence). The CDR3 sequence is 13 residues long. V lost 5 bases to trimming and J lost 1 base, with 8 bases between them. The CDR3 region is CATSFSRNTEAFF. In DNA, the CDR3 is TGTGCCACCAGCTTCTCTCGGAACACTGAAGCTTTCTTT.

The chain combines TRBV2 with TRBJ2-3; weak D call: TRBD2 (5 bases). Germline CDR1 reads SNHLY; CDR2 reads FYNNEI. This CDR3 contains 14 residues. The V end lost 4 bases, the J end lost 2 bases, and 10 bases lay between the germline ends. The CDR3 bases are TGTGCCAGCAGTGTAATCGGGGTCACAGATACGCAGTATTTT. Its protein is CASSVIGVTDTQYF.

This clone has only one observation. This sequence joins TRBV28 and TRBJ2-2; D ambiguous. Per germline, CDR1 MDHEN and CDR2 SYDVKM. The CDR3 is made up of 13 amino acids. Trimming cost V 11 bases and J 7 bases, with 17 bases left between them. CDR3: CAAAPSDVGELFF. CDR3 coding DNA: TGTGCCGCGGCCCCATCGGATGTCGGGGAGCTGTTTTTT. Looking up the rest from reference TRBV28 and TRBJ2-2 gives the full variable domain: DVKVTQSSRYLVKRTGEKVFLECVQDMDHENMFWYRQDPGLGLRLIYFSYDVKMKEKGDIPEGYSVSREKKERFSLILESASTNQTSMYLCAAAPSDVGELFFGEGSRLTVL.

The V gene is TRBV11-3, the J gene TRBJ1-6, with TRBD1 matching over 7 bases. Trimming took 5 bases from V and 10 from J; bases not matched to a gene: 2. Per germline, CDR1 SGHNT and CDR2 YENEEA. The CDR3 totals 12 residues. The CDR3 region has the DNA TGTGCCAGCAGCCGACAGGGCTCACCCCTCCACTTT. Residues: CASSRQGSPLHF.